Reported below is one T cell receptor (beta chain). Study processing details: Quantification of nucleated cells was approximated via reference gene primer amplification. The table came from immunoSEQ multiplex PCR; TCRdb's copy has only in-frame clones and leaves some out. From that table come the V and J calls and clone size; the DNA was used to work out D and trimming. Seen here are approximately 230,000 clones, roughly 85% observed once, and the top ten hold 3% to 3.5%. CDR1 and CDR2 (germline): SGHKS, YYEKEE (reference sequence). Trimming removed 3 bases from V and 5 bases from J; junction bases left unmatched: 5. The CDR3 sequence is 14 residues long. This record comes from a study of blood T cell repertoires in COVID-19. As for the study in general: Whether acute or convalescent, the COVID-19 samples came from the United States, Italy and Spain. In each case, the material was cDNA or gDNA derived from T cells, B-cell-depleted T cells, or PBMCs.

The material sequenced was peripheral blood. The genes are TRBV5-5 and TRBJ1-1; 9 bases agree with TRBD1. This sequence was found in a man aged 18-30 years with active or convalescent COVID-19. The CDR3 DNA reads TGTGCCAGCAGCTATACAGGGGGCACTACTGAAGCTTTCTTT. It translates to CASSYTGGTTEAFF. Full variable domain (remainder filled in from reference TRBV5-5 and TRBJ1-1): DAGVTQSPTHLIKTRGQQVTLRCSPISGHKSVSWYQQVLGQGPQFIFQYYEKEERGRGNFPDRFSARQFPNYSSELNVNALLLGDSALYLCASSYTGGTTEAFFGQGTRLTVV.